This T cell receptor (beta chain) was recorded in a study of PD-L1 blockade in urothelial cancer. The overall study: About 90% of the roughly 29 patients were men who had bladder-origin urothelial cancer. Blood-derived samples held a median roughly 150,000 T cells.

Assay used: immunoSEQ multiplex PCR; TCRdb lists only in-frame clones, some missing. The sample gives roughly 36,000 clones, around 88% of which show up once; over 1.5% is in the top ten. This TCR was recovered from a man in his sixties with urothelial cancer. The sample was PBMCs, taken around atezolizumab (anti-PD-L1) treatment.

The CDR3 nucleotides are TGCGCCAGCAGAGGCACAGGGACGCCTGGGGCCAACGTCCTGACTTTC. It codes for CASRGTGTPGANVLTF. This rearrangement joins TRBV5-1 to TRBJ2-6; D possibly corresponds to TRBD1 (6 bases). Per the germline V gene, CDR1 is SGHRS and CDR2 is YFSETQ. Trimming removed 5 bases at V and 2 bases at J, with 14 bases between. The CDR3 totals 16 residues.